This is a list of T cell receptor beta chains from one sample in a study of OX40 agonist ivuxolimab in advanced cancers. Method: immunoSEQ multiplex PCR; TCRdb's copy keeps in-frame clones and lacks some. The sample yields about 58,000 clones, over 70% seen once. The sample in question was CD4+ or CD8+ T cells sorted from blood, obtained in a trial of the OX40 agonist ivuxolimab. The receptor set was obtained from an adult with an advanced solid tumor such as melanoma, head and neck, liver or kidney cancer. Each CDR3 is given with its conserved first and last residue. The order of the fields is clone size, V gene, D gene, J gene, CDR3 DNA, CDR3 protein. A D gene is named only where the DNA matches it firmly. Clone size is not always given. Where it is, it says once, few, many or a class for expanded clones.

-,TRBV7-2,-,TRBJ1-5,TGTGCCAGCAGCTTGAGAAAGGGTGGTCAGCCCCAGCATTTT,CASSLRKGGQPQHF
few,TRBV5-6,-,TRBJ1-5,TGTGCCAGCAGCTTGGGGGGGGCGGGTCAGCCCCAGCATTTT,CASSLGGAGQPQHF
-,TRBV9,-,TRBJ1-4,TGTGCCAGCAGCGCGACCGGCAATTCAGTTGGGCTGTTTTTT,CASSATGNSVGLFF
-,TRBV19,-,TRBJ1-1,TGTGCCAGTAGTATTCCGGTGAGGACGAACACTGAAGCTTTCTTT,CASSIPVRTNTEAFF
-,TRBV30,-,TRBJ1-3,TGTGCCTGGAGTGTACCCCCAGATTATGGAAACACCATATATTTT,CAWSVPPDYGNTIYF
-,TRBV10-3,-,TRBJ1-1,TGTGCCATCACTCAACAGGGGAACACTGAAGCTTTCTTT,CAITQQGNTEAFF
once,TRBV5-1,TRBD1,TRBJ2-1,TGCGCCAGCAGCCAGTATACGGACAGGGTCAATGAGCAGTTCTTC,CASSQYTDRVNEQFF
-,TRBV10-1,-,TRBJ1-5,TGCGCCAGCAGTGAGGGGAGTCAGCCCCGGCATTTT,CASSEGSQPRHF
-,TRBV29-1,-,TRBJ2-1,TGCAGCGTTGAGGCCTCCTGGACGTACAATGAGCAGTTCTTC,CSVEASWTYNEQFF
-,TRBV7-2,-,TRBJ2-7,TGTGCCAGCAGCTTAAGGCAGTCCTACGAGCAGTACTTC,CASSLRQSYEQYF
-,TRBV28,-,TRBJ1-5,TGTGCCAGCTGGGACAGCAATCAGCCCCAGCATTTT,CASWDSNQPQHF
-,TRBV2,-,TRBJ2-7,TGTGCCAGCAGTGGCGGCACACCAGACGAGCAGTACTTC,CASSGGTPDEQYF
-,TRBV7-8,-,TRBJ1-3,TGTGCCAGCAGCGTGACAACCCGACAGACCCTCTCTGGAAACACCATATATTTT,CASSVTTRQTLSGNTIYF
-,TRBV5-5,-,TRBJ2-7,TGTGCCAGCAGCCCCGCCGGTTCCCTCTCCTACGAGCAGTACTTC,CASSPAGSLSYEQYF
-,TRBV4-3,-,TRBJ1-3,TGCGCCAGCAGCCAAGAGAATACAGGGTCTGGAAACACCATATATTTT,CASSQENTGSGNTIYF